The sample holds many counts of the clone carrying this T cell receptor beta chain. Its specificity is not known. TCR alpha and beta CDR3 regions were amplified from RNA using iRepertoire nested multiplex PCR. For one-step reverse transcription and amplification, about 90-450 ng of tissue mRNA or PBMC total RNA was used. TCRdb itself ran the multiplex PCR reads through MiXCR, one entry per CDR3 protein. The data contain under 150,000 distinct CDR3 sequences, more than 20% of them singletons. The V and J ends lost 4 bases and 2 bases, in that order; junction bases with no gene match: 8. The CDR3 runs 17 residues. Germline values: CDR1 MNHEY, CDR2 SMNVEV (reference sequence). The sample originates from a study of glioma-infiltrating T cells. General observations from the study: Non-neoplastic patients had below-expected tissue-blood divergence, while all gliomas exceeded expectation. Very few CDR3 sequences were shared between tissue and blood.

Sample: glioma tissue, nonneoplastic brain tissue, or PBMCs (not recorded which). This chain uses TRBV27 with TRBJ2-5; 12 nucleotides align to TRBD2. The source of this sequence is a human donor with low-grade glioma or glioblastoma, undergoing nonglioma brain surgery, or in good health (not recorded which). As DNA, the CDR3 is TGTGCCAGCAGTTCTCAATCCGGGACTAGCGGGCAAGAGACCCAGTACTTC. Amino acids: CASSSQSGTSGQETQYF.